This entry lists 15 T cell receptor beta chains sequenced from one sample in a study of shared clonotypes between healthy human individuals. Naive CD8 cells were CD45RO-negative, positively selected for CCR7, excluding terminally differentiated effector memory CD45RA+ cells. This table comes from immunoSEQ multiplex PCR, and its TCRdb copy is limited to in-frame clones, with some not included. The sample contains around 620,000 clones, roughly 95% of which appear only once. Sample: naive CD8+ T cells sorted from blood. The source of these receptors is a woman aged 25 to 39 in good health.

This rearrangement joins TRBV6-5 to TRBJ1-2, with D uncertain. Germline assignment: CDR1 MNHEY and CDR2 SVGAGI. The CDR3 totals 12 residues. Trimming pared 1 base from V and 6 bases from J, leaving 6 bases between. CDR3 loop: CASSYLGNGYTF. DNA of the CDR3: TGTGCCAGCAGTTACTTGGGTAATGGCTACACCTTC.

Comments on this clone: Within the sample, other DNA sequences also encode this same CDR3. V is TRBV27 and J is TRBJ2-7; TRBD1 is a possible D gene (5 bases). V lost 2 bases and J lost 4, with 9 bases in between. The CDR3 totals 13 residues. Germline V gene lookup returns CDR1 MNHEY and CDR2 SMNVEV (reference sequence). The chain's CDR3 is CASSLPGSYEQYF. The CDR3 DNA sequence: TGTGCCAGCAGTTTACCAGGGTCGTACGAGCAGTACTTC.

This chain links TRBV7-9 with TRBJ2-4; tentatively, D is TRBD2 (5 bases). Trimming shortened V by 1 base and J by 8 bases, and 9 bases separated the two germline ends. CDR3 length: 13 residues. Looked up from germline, CDR1 is SEHNR and CDR2 is FQNEAQ (reference sequence). The CDR3 spells CASSLERQDIQYF. As DNA, the CDR3 is TGTGCCAGCAGCTTAGAGCGGCAGGACATTCAGTACTTC.

The chain carries TRBV6-1 and TRBJ1-5; D not certain. The length of the CDR3 is 14 residues. Germline V CDR1 and CDR2: MNHNS, SASEGT. The V gene lost 2 bases and the J gene lost 3 bases, with 8 bases spanning the gap. The CDR3 spells CASSELGTNQPQHF. CDR3 nucleotides: TGTGCCAGCAGTGAATTGGGTACCAATCAGCCCCAGCATTTT.

The J gene is TRBJ2-1, the V gene TRBV11-3; 10 bases line up with TRBD2. This CDR3 has 15 amino acids. Germline CDR1 reads SGHNT; CDR2 reads YENEEA. With 5 bases clipped from V and 8 bases from J, the junction kept 9 bases outside the gene matches. The CDR3 spells CASSTPGLATDEQFF. CDR3 nucleotide sequence: TGTGCCAGCAGCACCCCGGGACTAGCGACGGATGAGCAGTTCTTC.

The rearrangement joins TRBV30 to TRBJ2-7, with 9 bases identical to TRBD2. The CDR3 is 15 residues long. Per the germline V gene, CDR1 is GTSNPN and CDR2 is SVGIG (reference sequence). With V trimmed by 2 bases and J by 5 bases, 10 bases remained unmatched. The CDR3: CAWSHFAGGWDEQYF. CDR3 nucleotide sequence: TGTGCCTGGAGTCACTTTGCGGGAGGGTGGGACGAGCAGTACTTC.

The chain links TRBV28 to TRBJ1-2; D possibly corresponds to TRBD1 (5 bases). CDR1 MDHEN and CDR2 SYDVKM come from the germline V gene. Trimming took off 6 bases at V and 6 bases at J, with 14 bases between the two ends. CDR3 size: 13 residues. CDR3 DNA: TGTGCCAGCAGACCACTCGGGGGGGATGGCTACACCTTC. This gives the protein CASRPLGGDGYTF.

This clone was picked up one time. The J gene is TRBJ2-2, the V gene TRBV27; D not certain. Germline-derived CDR1 and CDR2 are MNHEY and SMNVEV (reference sequence). V lost 9 bases and J 6 bases, leaving 17 bases between the germline ends. The CDR3 spans 14 residues. The CDR3 loop reads CASSPRTSAGELFF. In DNA, the CDR3 is TGTGCCAGTTCCCCCAGGACCAGTGCCGGGGAGCTGTTTTTT.

This sequence joins TRBV6-5 and TRBJ2-5, with 8 bases identical to TRBD2. Trimming at V came to 0 bases and at J to 6 bases, leaving 6 bases not matched to a gene. The CDR3 is 15 residues long. Germline CDR1 reads MNHEY; CDR2 reads SVGAGI. The CDR3 DNA reads as TGTGCCAGCAGTTACTCGAGTCTAGCGGGCAAGACCCAGTACTTC. This sequence encodes CASSYSSLAGKTQYF.

The V call is TRBV7-9, the J call TRBJ2-3; the D call may be TRBD1 or TRBD2 (9 bases each). This CDR3 contains 18 residues. Between the trimmed V and J ends, which lost 5 bases and 1 base, there was a span of 22 bases. CDR1 and CDR2 (germline): SEHNR, FQNEAQ (reference sequence). The CDR3 DNA reads TGTGCCAGCAGCACAGGGGGCTTAGCGGGGGTACGCACAGATACGCAGTATTTT. This encodes CASSTGGLAGVRTDTQYF. Full variable domain (rest looked up from reference TRBV7-9 and TRBJ2-3): DTGVSQNPRHKITKRGQNVTFRCDPISEHNRLYWYRQTLGQGPEFLTYFQNEAQLEKSRLLSDRFSAERPKGSFSTLEIQRTEQGDSAMYLCASSTGGLAGVRTDTQYFGPGTRLTVL.

The chain recombines TRBV4-2 with TRBJ1-1; maybe TRBD1 (6 bases). V shed 1 base and J shed 0 bases, with 15 bases lying between them. Germline CDR1 LGHNA, CDR2 YNFKEQ. The CDR3 spans 17 residues. The CDR3 DNA is TGTGCCAGCAGCCAAGCGACATGGGGGGCAATGAACACTGAAGCTTTCTTT. Its protein product is CASSQATWGAMNTEAFF.

The chain uses TRBV19 and TRBJ2-7; 9 bases align to TRBD2. The V and J ends lost 3 bases and 3 bases, in that order; junction bases with no gene match: 6. The CDR3 is 15 amino acids. The germline V gene encodes CDR1 LNHDA and CDR2 SQIVND (reference sequence). The CDR3 spells CASSMFLAGYYEQYF. In nucleotides, the CDR3 is TGTGCCAGTAGTATGTTCCTAGCGGGATACTACGAGCAGTACTTC.

The chain recombines TRBV15 with TRBJ2-2; no clear D. V dropped 8 bases and J dropped 3 bases, with 13 bases sitting between them. The CDR3 contains 14 residues. CDR1 LNHNV and CDR2 YYDKDF come from the germline V gene (reference sequence). This chain's CDR3 is CATGGSVDTGELFF. The CDR3 nucleotides read TGTGCCACCGGTGGATCGGTGGACACCGGGGAGCTGTTTTTT.

To note about this clone: The conserved phenylalanine or tryptophan is not found at the CDR3 terminus, so this likely reflects a read error. The limits of the CDR3 on the DNA are not certain, so only TCRdb's listed CDR3 is given. This chain uses TRBV30 with TRBJ1-1. Including both end residues, the CDR3 is 12 amino acids long. Germline V CDR1 and CDR2: GTSNPN, SVGIG (reference sequence). Here the CDR3 reads CASDLGRRSPIL.

This rearrangement joins TRBV30 to TRBJ1-4; TRBD1 agrees at 9 bases. CDR1 GTSNPN and CDR2 SVGIG come from the germline V gene (reference sequence). J gave up 7 bases and V 3 bases, and 6 bases lay outside the gene matches. The CDR3 extends over 14 amino acids. Here the CDR3 reads CAWSQGQGIEKLFF. CDR3 DNA sequence: TGTGCCTGGAGCCAGGGACAGGGTATTGAAAAACTGTTTTTT.